These 21 T cell receptor beta chains share one sample of origin, sequenced in a study of T cell responses to AZD1222 COVID-19 vaccine. Method: immunoSEQ multiplex PCR; TCRdb's copy keeps in-frame clones and lacks some. The sample lists around 130,000 clones, around 88% occurring once. Sample: peripheral blood, taken on day 0 of AZD1222 vaccination. The receptors were sampled from an adult in good health.

The chain uses TRBV4-3 and TRBJ1-2; D is perhaps TRBD1 (5 bases). Between the trimmed V and J ends, which lost 0 bases and 7 bases, there was a span of 12 bases. This CDR3 is built from 14 residues. Germline loops: CDR1 LGHNA, CDR2 YSLEER. This CDR3 is CASSQDRADAGYTF. CDR3 coding DNA: TGCGCCAGCAGCCAAGACAGGGCGGATGCTGGCTACACCTTC.

V gene TRBV10-1 combines with J gene TRBJ1-1, with 12 bases identical to TRBD1. After removal of 5 bases from V and 7 bases from J, the junction contained 5 bases not matched to a gene. The CDR3 covers 14 residues. Germline assignment: CDR1 WNHNN and CDR2 SYGVQD (reference sequence). Written as DNA, the CDR3 is TGCGCCAGCAGTTTGGGACAGGGGGCGAGTGAAGCTTTCTTT. This encodes CASSLGQGASEAFF.

The chain recombines TRBV9 with TRBJ2-5; D uncertain. The CDR3 is 14 amino acids. V lost 0 bases, J lost 1 base, and 7 bases lay in between. CDR1 is SGDLS and CDR2 is YYNGEE in the germline V gene. CDR3 residues: CASSVGQVQETQYF. The CDR3 nucleotides read TGTGCCAGCAGCGTAGGGCAGGTCCAAGAGACCCAGTACTTC.

The chain is built from TRBV29-1 and TRBJ2-3, with D tentatively TRBD1 (5 bases). The CDR3 length is 13 residues. The germline V and J ends were trimmed by 3 bases and 5 bases, with 12 bases remaining between them. The germline V gene encodes CDR1 SQVTM and CDR2 ANQGSEA. CDR3 in amino acids: CSVEGRVKDTQYF. CDR3 bases: TGCAGCGTTGAGGGGCGAGTGAAAGATACGCAGTATTTT.

V is TRBV30 and J is TRBJ1-5; TRBD1 is a possible D gene (5 bases). Germline V gives CDR1 GTSNPN, CDR2 SVGIG (reference sequence). The CDR3 consists of 13 residues. Trimming cost V 1 base and J 3 bases, with 7 bases left between them. In nucleotides, the CDR3 is TGTGCCTGGAGTGGACAGAACAATCAGCCCCAGCATTTT. Translation gives CAWSGQNNQPQHF.

In this sample, this clone turned up a few times. V usage is TRBV19 and J usage is TRBJ1-6; unclear D gene. From germline, CDR1 is LNHDA and CDR2 SQIVND (reference sequence). V was pared by 3 bases and J by 8 bases, with 5 bases between. There are 12 residues in the CDR3. The CDR3 coding sequence is TGTGCCAGTAGTATGATCTATTCACCCCTCCACTTT. It codes for CASSMIYSPLHF.

This chain uses TRBV6-5 with TRBJ1-4; D may be TRBD1 (6 bases). Between the trimmed V and J ends, which lost 8 bases and 5 bases, there was a span of 15 bases. The CDR3 has 14 residues. CDR1 MNHEY and CDR2 SVGAGI come from the germline V gene. The CDR3 DNA reads as TGTGCCAGCGCGGAGGGGGGTCCAAATGAAAAACTGTTTTTT. This codes for CASAEGGPNEKLFF.

This clone appeared a single time. The J gene is TRBJ2-5, the V gene TRBV12-5; D uncertain. Trimming left V 11 bases short and J 3 bases short, with 4 bases between. Germline lookup yields CDR1 LGHNT and CDR2 FRNRAP. The CDR3 is 9 residues long. Here the CDR3 DNA reads TGTGCTCGGAAAGAGACCCAGTACTTC. Translating it yields CARKETQYF.

The V gene is TRBV11-2, the J gene TRBJ1-4; the D is unclear. V lost 0 bases to trimming and J lost 10 bases, with 12 bases between them. The CDR3 spans 14 residues. From germline, CDR1 is SGHAT and CDR2 FQNNGV. The CDR3 region is CASSLEGTDIKLFF. In DNA, the CDR3 is TGTGCCAGCAGCTTAGAAGGAACCGACATAAAACTGTTTTTT. Based on the CDR3 plus reference TRBV11-2 and TRBJ1-4, the full variable domain is EAGVAQSPRYKIIEKRQSVAFWCNPISGHATLYWYQQILGQGPKLLIQFQNNGVVDDSQLPKDRFSAERLKGVDSTLKIQPAKLEDSAVYLCASSLEGTDIKLFFGSGTQLSVL.

The V gene is TRBV9, the J gene TRBJ2-1; D perhaps matches TRBD2 (7 bases). The CDR3 loop spans 16 amino acids. V lost 0 bases, J lost 6 bases, and 16 bases lay in between. In germline, CDR1 is SGDLS, CDR2 YYNGEE. The CDR3 protein is CASSVGGGAVFNEQFF. CDR3 nucleotides: TGTGCCAGCAGCGTAGGTGGGGGGGCGGTATTCAATGAGCAGTTCTTC.

By its share, this clone is large. The chain employs TRBV7-9 and TRBJ2-7; possible D gene TRBD2, 6 bases. The ends were cut back, 3 bases at V and 0 bases at J, with 12 bases in the middle. There are 15 residues in the CDR3. Germline-derived CDR1 and CDR2 are SEHNR and FQNEAQ (reference sequence). The CDR3 loop is CASSFRDFGSYEQYF. DNA of the CDR3: TGTGCCAGCAGCTTTCGGGACTTCGGCTCCTACGAGCAGTACTTC.

The chain uses TRBV15 and TRBJ1-5; 9 positions match TRBD1. The CDR3 spans 17 residues. J was trimmed by 0 bases and V by 3 bases; bases with no gene match: 6. Germline lookup yields CDR1 LNHNV and CDR2 YYDKDF (reference sequence). The CDR3 bases are TGTGCCACCAGCAGGGACAGGGGAACTTATAGCAATCAGCCCCAGCATTTT. Its translation: CATSRDRGTYSNQPQHF.

The V call is TRBV30, the J call TRBJ1-2; 10 positions match TRBD1. V dropped 1 base and J dropped 8; count of bases not matched to a gene: 4. The CDR3 is 13 amino acids. Germline values: CDR1 GTSNPN, CDR2 SVGIG (reference sequence). The CDR3 sequence is CAWSATGGRGYTF. CDR3 DNA: TGTGCCTGGAGTGCGACAGGGGGCAGGGGCTACACCTTC.

This chain joins TRBV5-1 and TRBJ2-7; 12 nucleotides match TRBD1. Per the germline V gene, CDR1 is SGHRS and CDR2 is YFSETQ. The CDR3 is made up of 15 amino acids. After removal of 1 base from V and 7 bases from J, the junction contained 6 bases not matched to a gene. CDR3 DNA: TGCGCCAGCAGCTTGATGGGACAGGGGGCGCGGGAGCAGTACTTC. Its protein product is CASSLMGQGAREQYF. Full variable domain (remainder filled in from reference TRBV5-1 and TRBJ2-7): KAGVTQTPRYLIKTRGQQVTLSCSPISGHRSVSWYQQTPGQGLQFLFEYFSETQRNKGNFPGRFSGRQFSNSRSEMNVSTLELGDSALYLCASSLMGQGAREQYFGPGTRLTVT.

The chain carries TRBV27 and TRBJ1-2, with 7 bases fitting TRBD1. Germline CDR1 is MNHEY and CDR2 is SMNVEV (reference sequence). CDR3 length: 13 residues. V was clipped by 4 bases and J by 4 bases; unmatched bases: 3. In nucleotides, the CDR3 is TGTGCCAGCAGTTCGCGACAGGGCTATGGCTACACCTTC. Translated: CASSSRQGYGYTF.

This rearrangement joins TRBV25-1 to TRBJ2-7; D gene unclear. The CDR3 contains 12 residues. V dropped 6 bases and J dropped 1 base, with 7 bases sitting between them. CDR1 is MGHDK, CDR2 SYGVNS, per germline. The CDR3 DNA follows: TGTGCCAGCAGGGCAGGATCCTACGAGCAGTACTTC. As protein: CASRAGSYEQYF.

The chain uses TRBV2 and TRBJ2-1, with 11 bases identical to TRBD2. Per germline, CDR1 SNHLY and CDR2 FYNNEI. Trimming took 6 bases from V and 3 from J; bases not matched to a gene: 7. The CDR3 runs to 16 residues. CDR3 DNA: TGTGCCAGCAGAGAGCTAGCGGGAGGCGGCTACAATGAGCAGTTCTTC. Protein sequence: CASRELAGGGYNEQFF.

The gene calls are TRBV5-1 and TRBJ1-1, with no clear D. V gave up 0 bases and J gave up 1 base, with 10 bases separating them. The CDR3 is 15 amino acids. Germline V gene data show CDR1 as SGHRS and CDR2 as YFSETQ. The CDR3 region is CASSLETGSNTEAFF. The CDR3 DNA reads TGCGCCAGCAGCTTGGAAACCGGGTCGAACACTGAAGCTTTCTTT.

The V and J genes are TRBV14 and TRBJ2-7, with 8 positions matching TRBD1. Germline assignment: CDR1 SGHDN and CDR2 FVKESK. This CDR3 contains 14 residues. Trimming cost V 1 base and J 7 bases; bases outside gene matches: 6. CDR3 sequence: CASSQAPRGREQYF. CDR3 sequence (DNA): TGTGCCAGCAGCCAAGCCCCCAGGGGGCGGGAGCAGTACTTC.

This clone was found once. The rearrangement joins TRBV3-1 (or the pseudogene TRBV3-2) to TRBJ1-1; D gene uncertain. Deletions cut 0 bases from V and 5 bases from J, with 10 bases between. From germline, CDR1 is LGHDT and CDR2 YNNKEL (reference sequence). There are 14 residues in the CDR3. The CDR3 protein is CASSQDRMATEAFF. The CDR3 DNA reads TGTGCCAGCAGCCAAGACCGGATGGCGACTGAAGCTTTCTTT.

Note on this clone: This same CDR3 is encoded by further DNA sequences in the sample. This rearrangement joins TRBV3-1 (or the pseudogene TRBV3-2) to TRBJ2-5; a weak D match, TRBD2 (5 bases). Trimming cost V 1 base and J 5 bases, with 5 bases left between them. Germline V lookup: CDR1 LGHDT, CDR2 YNNKEL (reference sequence). The CDR3 is 12 residues long. The CDR3 DNA reads TGTGCCAGCAGCCAAGGAGGGGAGACCCAGTACTTC. This gives the protein CASSQGGETQYF.